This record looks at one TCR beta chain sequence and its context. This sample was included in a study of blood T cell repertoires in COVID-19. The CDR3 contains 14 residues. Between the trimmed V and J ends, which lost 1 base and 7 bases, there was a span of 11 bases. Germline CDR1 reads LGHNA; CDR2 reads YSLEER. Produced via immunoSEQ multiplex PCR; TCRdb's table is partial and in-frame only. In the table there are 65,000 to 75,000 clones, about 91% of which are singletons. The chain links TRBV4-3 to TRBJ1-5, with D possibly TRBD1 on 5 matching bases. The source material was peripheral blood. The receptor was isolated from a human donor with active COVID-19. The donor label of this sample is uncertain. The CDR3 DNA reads TGCGCCAGCAGCCAAGGGGGCCGTGACCAGCCCCAGCATTTT. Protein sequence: CASSQGGRDQPQHF.